These 12 T cell receptor beta chains were sequenced from one sample in a study of radiation and T cells in renal cell carcinoma. Measured with immunoSEQ multiplex PCR; TCRdb has only the in-frame clones, and not every one. This sample yields around 100,000 clones, of which more than 65% are seen a single time; approximately 7.8% belongs to the top ten. Indicated time point: blood 4 weeks post-SBRT, at nephrectomy. This sample's treatment: 15 Gy SBRT to primary tumor, nephrectomy 4 weeks later. The specimen comprised blood, sampled from a patient whose treatment included radiotherapy and nephrectomy. These receptors were collected from a man aged 60 to 75 with renal cell carcinoma.

This clone was picked up one time. This chain joins TRBV5-5 and TRBJ2-7; TRBD1 aligns across 8 bases. The CDR3 extends over 13 amino acids. CDR1 and CDR2 from the germline V gene are SGHKS and YYEKEE (reference sequence). With 5 bases clipped from V and 6 bases from J, the junction kept 7 bases outside the gene matches. CDR3 DNA: TGTGCCAGCAGATGGACAGGGTCGGGCGAGCAGTACTTC. Translated, it gives CASRWTGSGEQYF.

This chain uses TRBV27 with TRBJ2-7; tentatively, D is TRBD1 or TRBD2 (5 bases each). Germline assignment: CDR1 MNHEY and CDR2 SMNVEV (reference sequence). CDR3 length: 14 residues. The V end lost 3 bases, the J end lost 9 bases, and 18 bases lay between the germline ends. The CDR3 bases are TGTGCCAGCAGTTTTAACCGGGGCGCCAAGGGGCAGTACTTC. It is translated as CASSFNRGAKGQYF.

The chain links TRBV6-4 to TRBJ1-4; tentatively, D is TRBD1 (6 bases). The CDR3 is made up of 14 amino acids. V lost 7 bases to trimming and J lost 7 bases, with 16 bases between them. Germline-derived CDR1 and CDR2 are MRHNA and SNTAGT. CDR3 sequence reads: CASNQQGIGEKLFF. In DNA, the CDR3 is TGTGCCAGCAACCAACAGGGCATCGGTGAAAAACTGTTTTTT.

This clone occurred a few times. This chain uses TRBV28 with TRBJ1-2; the match to TRBD1 covers 7 bases. This CDR3 comprises 14 residues. V shed 4 bases, J shed 5 bases, and the junction held 7 bases outside the gene matches. Germline CDR1 MDHEN, CDR2 SYDVKM. DNA for the CDR3: TGTGCCAGCAGTTCCTCGGACAGGACATATGGCTACACCTTC. This translates into CASSSSDRTYGYTF.

V gene TRBV4-1 combines with J gene TRBJ2-7, with D unresolved. The length of the CDR3 is 18 residues. CDR1 and CDR2 (germline): MGHRA, YSYEKL. Trimming removed 0 bases from V and 0 bases from J, with 18 bases in between. This chain's CDR3 is CASSQDLRTDGRSYEQYF. The CDR3 region has the DNA TGCGCCAGCAGCCAAGATCTAAGGACGGACGGCCGCTCCTACGAGCAGTACTTC.

This chain joins TRBV21-1 and TRBJ1-5; the table's D call, TRBD1, has no DNA check behind it. TRBV21-1 is labeled a pseudogene. The length of the CDR3 is 16 residues. CDR3 in amino acids: CASSKVSQGTGEPQHF. The CDR3 DNA reads TGTGCCAGCAGCAAAGTGTCACAGGGTACTGGTGAGCCCCAGCATTTT.

The J gene is TRBJ1-4, the V gene TRBV5-1; the D gene is possibly TRBD1 (5 bases). This CDR3 comprises 15 residues. Germline CDR1 reads SGHRS; CDR2 reads YFSETQ. V lost 0 bases and J lost 7, with 13 bases in between. The CDR3 here is CASSLEVGGGEKLFF. The CDR3 bases are TGCGCCAGCAGCTTGGAGGTCGGGGGAGGTGAAAAACTGTTTTTT.

This clone was seen a single time. This rearrangement joins TRBV7-8 to TRBJ2-5; 11 positions agree with TRBD2. The CDR3 runs to 16 residues. CDR1 and CDR2 (germline): SGHVS, FQNEAQ. With 3 bases clipped from V and 2 bases from J, the junction kept 5 bases outside the gene matches. As DNA, the CDR3 is TGTGCCAGCAGCTTGAGGAGACTAGCGGGACAAGAGACCCAGTACTTC. Amino acid sequence: CASSLRRLAGQETQYF.

CDR3 region: CASSMFSADTQYF. CDR3 DNA: TGTGCCAGTAGTATGTTCAGCGCAGATACGCAGTATTTT. The chain is built from TRBV19 and TRBJ2-3, with D uncertain. This CDR3 has 13 residues. Germline V gene sequence: CDR1 LNHDA, CDR2 SQIVND (reference sequence). The germline V and J ends were trimmed by 3 bases and 4 bases, with 8 bases remaining between them.

This chain joins TRBV15 and TRBJ1-1, with D maybe TRBD1 (6 bases). CDR1 is LNHNV, CDR2 YYDKDF, per germline (reference sequence). The V gene lost 5 bases and the J gene lost 11 bases, with 15 bases spanning the gap. This CDR3 is built from 12 residues. CDR3 loop: CATSRNREGAFF. CDR3 sequence (DNA): TGTGCCACCAGCCGGAACAGGGAGGGGGCTTTCTTT.

This chain connects TRBV6-1 to TRBJ2-2; TRBD2 matches 8 bases. The CDR3 extends over 16 amino acids. The trim removed 1 base at V and 2 bases at J, leaving 3 bases unmatched. The V gene's germline CDR1 is MNHNS and CDR2 SASEGT. CDR3 protein: CASSEVAGGNTGELFF. CDR3 DNA: TGTGCCAGCAGTGAAGTTGCGGGGGGCAACACCGGGGAGCTGTTTTTT.

This chain joins TRBV19 and TRBJ2-3, with D perhaps matching TRBD1 (6 bases). V shed 3 bases and J shed 4 bases, with 14 bases lying between them. CDR1 and CDR2 from the germline V gene are LNHDA and SQIVND (reference sequence). CDR3 length: 15 residues. The CDR3 nucleotides read TGTGCCAGTAGTATCCCCAGGGGCGAGGCAGATACGCAGTATTTT. Translation: CASSIPRGEADTQYF. The entire variable domain, with the rest obtained from reference TRBV19 and TRBJ2-3, is as follows: DGGITQSPKYLFRKEGQNVTLSCEQNLNHDAMYWYRQDPGQGLRLIYYSQIVNDFQKGDIAEGYSVSREKKESFPLTVTSAQKNPTAFYLCASSIPRGEADTQYFGPGTRLTVL.